Shown below are 32 T cell receptor beta chains from a single sample sequenced in a study of T cells in localized non-small cell lung cancer. The repertoire was sequenced with immunoSEQ multiplex PCR; TCRdb's copy has only in-frame clones and lacks some. The table has 30,000 to 35,000 clones, more than 70% seen once. Material: peripheral blood, obtained before any cancer treatment. These receptor sequences come from a woman aged 35 to 75 with stage I lung adenocarcinoma.

The V and J genes are TRBV4-1 and TRBJ2-5; 12 bases match TRBD2. J was trimmed by 0 bases and V by 4 bases; bases with no gene match: 6. The CDR3 sequence is 17 residues long. Looked up from germline, CDR1 is MGHRA and CDR2 is YSYEKL. The CDR3 nucleotides are TGCGCCAGCAGCCCCTACACTAGCGGGGGGAACCAAGAGACCCAGTACTTC. Translated, it gives CASSPYTSGGNQETQYF.

CDR3 residues: CASSLKGGGGQPQHF. The CDR3 nucleotides read TGTGCCAGTAGCCTAAAGGGAGGGGGCGGACAGCCCCAGCATTTT. V and J are TRBV19 and TRBJ1-5; 7 bases are shared with TRBD1. The CDR3 has 15 amino acids. The V and J ends lost 6 bases and 7 bases, in that order; junction bases with no gene match: 12. Germline V CDR1 and CDR2: LNHDA, SQIVND (reference sequence).

The chain recombines TRBV29-1 with TRBJ1-1; D ambiguous. This CDR3 contains 11 residues. V was trimmed by 3 bases and J by 2 bases, leaving 4 bases between them. Germline V gene sequence: CDR1 SQVTM, CDR2 ANQGSEA. DNA of the CDR3: TGCAGCGTTGATCATAACACTGAAGCTTTCTTT. Amino acid sequence: CSVDHNTEAFF.

The genes are TRBV19 and TRBJ1-1, with D perhaps matching TRBD1 (5 bases). V was pared by 3 bases and J by 5 bases, with 16 bases between. Germline CDR1 LNHDA, CDR2 SQIVND (reference sequence). CDR3 length equals 15 residues. The DNA of the CDR3 is TGTGCCAGTAGTATCTACCTCGGACGGGGGACTGAAGCTTTCTTT. Its translation: CASSIYLGRGTEAFF.

The chain couples TRBV5-1 to TRBJ1-4; maybe TRBD1 (6 bases). CDR3 size: 15 residues. CDR1 is SGHRS, CDR2 YFSETQ, per germline. V was pared by 0 bases and J by 8 bases, with 14 bases between. The CDR3: CASSLADSLREKLFF. The CDR3 DNA reads TGCGCCAGCAGCTTGGCGGACAGCTTACGGGAAAAACTGTTTTTT.

V and J are TRBV6-5 and TRBJ1-4, with D possibly being TRBD1 (5 bases). Germline assignment: CDR1 MNHEY and CDR2 SVGAGI. The CDR3 totals 15 residues. Trimming pared 4 bases from V and 2 bases from J, leaving 11 bases between. The CDR3 loop reads CASSSTTATNEKLFF. The CDR3, as DNA: TGTGCCAGCAGTTCCACGACAGCGACTAATGAAAAACTGTTTTTT.

This clone has just a few counts. The chain combines TRBV18 with TRBJ1-2, with 7 bases aligning to TRBD1. The CDR3 sequence is 14 residues long. V shed 3 bases, J shed 5 bases, and the junction held 6 bases outside the gene matches. The germline V gene encodes CDR1 KGHSH and CDR2 LQKENI. As DNA, the CDR3 is TGTGCCAGCTCACCTATGGGACAGCAATATGGCTACACCTTC. It encodes CASSPMGQQYGYTF.

The V and J genes are TRBV28 and TRBJ1-3; 8 bases are a match to TRBD1. Germline V gene lookup returns CDR1 MDHEN and CDR2 SYDVKM. After removal of 4 bases from V and 3 bases from J, the junction contained 2 bases not matched to a gene. The CDR3 extends over 14 amino acids. CDR3 nucleotides: TGTGCCAGCAGTTCCGGACAGGGTGGAAACACCATATATTTT. It encodes CASSSGQGGNTIYF.

The CDR3 nucleotides read TGTGCCAGCAGCGTAGCTTCAGGGGAGAACACTGAAGCTTTCTTT. It specifies CASSVASGENTEAFF. The chain is built from TRBV9 and TRBJ1-1; D possibly corresponds to TRBD1 (6 bases). Trimming took 0 bases from V and 1 from J, leaving 10 bases between them. Germline loops: CDR1 SGDLS, CDR2 YYNGEE. The CDR3 sequence is 15 residues long.

The CDR3: CASSLGQGETQYF. CDR3 DNA: TGTGCCAGCAGCTTAGGACAGGGAGAGACCCAGTACTTC. The chain carries TRBV13 and TRBJ2-5, with D tentatively TRBD1 (6 bases). The CDR3 totals 13 residues. The germline CDR1 and CDR2 sequences are PRHDT and FYEKMQ (reference sequence). V was clipped by 0 bases and J by 4 bases, with 6 bases between them.

CDR3 sequence (DNA): TGTGCCAGCTCACGGGTACAGGGGGCCACTGAAGCTTTCTTT. Translated: CASSRVQGATEAFF. The chain couples TRBV18 to TRBJ1-1, with 9 positions matching TRBD1. The CDR3 spans 14 residues. The V segment lost 4 bases and the J segment 4 bases; nucleotides outside the gene matches: 4. CDR1 is KGHSH and CDR2 is LQKENI in the germline V gene.

The chain links TRBV4-3 to TRBJ2-1; TRBD2 is a possible D gene (6 bases). Germline V gives CDR1 LGHNA, CDR2 YSLEER. The CDR3 totals 16 residues. Trimming removed 0 bases from V and 1 base from J, with 10 bases in between. The CDR3 nucleotides are TGCGCCAGCAGCCAAGATGGGGGGTCTTCCTACAATGAGCAGTTCTTC. Translation: CASSQDGGSSYNEQFF.

This chain uses TRBV7-8 with TRBJ1-4, with no clear D. There are 14 residues in the CDR3. V lost 2 bases and J lost 6, with 10 bases in between. Germline assignment: CDR1 SGHVS and CDR2 FQNEAQ. The CDR3 spells CASSLLGVDEKLFF. The CDR3 DNA follows: TGTGCCAGCAGCTTACTCGGGGTTGATGAAAAACTGTTTTTT.

This chain links TRBV5-8 with TRBJ2-3; D is undetermined. With 4 bases removed from V and 4 bases from J, the gap between germline ends came to 19 bases. The CDR3 is made up of 16 amino acids. Germline V lookup: CDR1 SGHTS, CDR2 YDEGEE. The CDR3 region has the DNA TGTGCCAGCAGCCCGGTTTCGGACCCAGTGTCAGATACGCAGTATTTT. This gives the protein CASSPVSDPVSDTQYF.

This clone was seen once. The V call is TRBV18, the J call TRBJ2-5; 8 nucleotides agree with TRBD1. The J call may be incorrect, as the DNA end agrees better with TRBJ2-7. The CDR3 is 15 amino acids. Germline CDR1 is KGHSH and CDR2 is LQKENI. CDR3 DNA sequence: TGTGCCAGCTCACCGACAGGGGTGACAGACTACGAGCAGTACTTC. Its translation: CASSPTGVTDYEQYF.

J is TRBJ1-2 and V is TRBV11-3; 7 bases are shared with TRBD1. After removal of 10 bases from V and 5 bases from J, the junction contained 10 bases not matched to a gene. CDR3 length equals 13 residues. Germline V lookup: CDR1 SGHNT, CDR2 YENEEA. The CDR3 nucleotides read TGTGCCACCGAAGGGGGCGGGGGGTATGGCTACACCTTC. Translating gives CATEGGGGYGYTF.

The chain uses TRBV5-6 and TRBJ1-1; TRBD1 matches 9 bases. Trimming took 4 bases from V and 4 from J; bases not matched to a gene: 11. Germline-derived CDR1 and CDR2 are SGHDT and YYEEEE. The CDR3 length is 16 residues. The CDR3 coding sequence is TGTGCCAGCAGCCGGAGAGACAGGGGGATGATCACTGAAGCTTTCTTT. It is translated as CASSRRDRGMITEAFF.

This rearrangement joins TRBV4-1 to TRBJ2-3; 11 bases are shared with TRBD2. The CDR3 loop spans 17 amino acids. The germline V gene encodes CDR1 MGHRA and CDR2 YSYEKL. V trimming: 0 bases; J trimming: 3 bases; junction bases outside the gene matches: 5. CDR3 in amino acids: CASSQDSSGGWTDTQYF. The CDR3 coding sequence is TGCGCCAGCAGCCAAGACTCTAGCGGGGGGTGGACAGATACGCAGTATTTT.

The CDR3 region is CASRFTGSSGYTF. The CDR3 DNA follows: TGTGCCAGCAGATTTACAGGGTCTTCTGGCTACACCTTC. The chain recombines TRBV5-8 with TRBJ1-2; the D gene is possibly TRBD1 (6 bases). The CDR3 contains 13 residues. The V end lost 5 bases, the J end lost 7 bases, and 15 bases lay between the germline ends. CDR1 SGHTS and CDR2 YDEGEE come from the germline V gene. Full variable domain (remainder filled in from reference TRBV5-8 and TRBJ1-2): EAGVTQSPTHLIKTRGQQATLRCSPISGHTSVYWYQQALGLGLQFLLWYDEGEERNRGNFPPRFSGRQFPNYSSELNVNALELEDSALYLCASRFTGSSGYTFGSGTRLTVV.

This clone ranks as medium-sized. V usage is TRBV6-4 and J usage is TRBJ2-1; 8 bases map to TRBD2. Germline-derived CDR1 and CDR2 are MRHNA and SNTAGT. The trim removed 6 bases at V and 7 bases at J, leaving 8 bases unmatched. This CDR3 region has 14 residues. The CDR3, as DNA: TGTGCCAGCAGCCAGACTAGCGAACCGAATGAGCAGTTCTTC. The encoded protein is CASSQTSEPNEQFF.

The chain has TRBV29-1 and TRBJ1-2; TRBD1 is a possible D gene (6 bases). Germline V gene lookup returns CDR1 SQVTM and CDR2 ANQGSEA. V was trimmed by 4 bases and J by 7 bases, leaving 16 bases between them. The CDR3 length is 13 residues. The CDR3 is CSVGGQSRGGYTF. CDR3 DNA: TGCAGCGTTGGCGGACAGTCCCGGGGTGGCTACACCTTC.

This chain links TRBV5-1 with TRBJ1-4; D is perhaps TRBD1 (5 bases). The germline V and J ends were trimmed by 4 bases and 6 bases, with 16 bases remaining between them. The length of the CDR3 is 15 residues. Germline CDR1 reads SGHRS; CDR2 reads YFSETQ. The CDR3 coding sequence is TGCGCCAGCAGCCTGGTGGGGCGGCCACATGAAAAACTGTTTTTT. Its protein product is CASSLVGRPHEKLFF.

The rearrangement uses TRBV19 and TRBJ1-2; no definite D call. Germline lookup yields CDR1 LNHDA and CDR2 SQIVND (reference sequence). The CDR3 loop spans 12 amino acids. Trimming stripped 6 bases from V and 4 bases from J, with 9 bases between. CDR3 loop: CASSGAGYGYTF. The CDR3 nucleotides read TGTGCCAGTAGCGGTGCGGGCTATGGCTACACCTTC.

The gene calls are TRBV27 and TRBJ1-6; D gene ambiguous. From germline, CDR1 is MNHEY and CDR2 SMNVEV (reference sequence). V was pared by 3 bases and J by 7 bases, with 10 bases between. The length of the CDR3 is 14 residues. The CDR3 protein is CASSFMNVNSPLHF. For the CDR3, the DNA is TGTGCCAGCAGTTTTATGAATGTGAATTCACCCCTCCACTTT.

The chain recombines TRBV21-1 with TRBJ2-1; the table's D call, TRBD1, has no DNA check behind it. TRBV21-1 is deemed a pseudogene. The CDR3 is made up of 17 amino acids. The CDR3 protein is CASSSPTGRVSYNEQFF. CDR3 nucleotides: TGTGCCAGCAGCAGCCCGACGGGCAGGGTCTCCTACAATGAGCAGTTCTTC.

The V call is TRBV4-2, the J call TRBJ2-5, with D tentatively TRBD1 (5 bases). With the DNA end fitting TRBJ2-7 better, the J assignment may be wrong. Germline CDR1 reads LGHNA; CDR2 reads YNFKEQ. The CDR3 runs 16 residues. The CDR3 loop is CASSQQGPGASYEQYF. The CDR3 DNA is TGTGCCAGCAGCCAGCAGGGTCCCGGCGCTTCCTACGAGCAGTACTTC.

The CDR3 DNA reads as TGTGCCACCGAGACCGGGACAGGGATCACTGAAGCTTTCTTT. Translating it yields CATETGTGITEAFF. The gene calls are TRBV6-5 and TRBJ1-1; TRBD1 matches at 9 bases. The CDR3 sequence is 14 residues long. The trim removed 10 bases at V and 4 bases at J, leaving 10 bases unmatched. In germline, CDR1 is MNHEY, CDR2 SVGAGI.

The gene calls are TRBV5-1 and TRBJ2-7; 8 bases align to TRBD1. Germline trimming cut 2 bases from V and 6 bases from J; bases unmatched to any gene: 4. Per germline, CDR1 SGHRS and CDR2 YFSETQ. The CDR3 is made up of 13 amino acids. CDR3 DNA: TGCGCCAGCAGCTTTGGACAGGGCACCGAGCAGTACTTC. Protein sequence: CASSFGQGTEQYF.

This clone was seen once. The V gene is TRBV7-9, the J gene TRBJ2-5; D call uncertain. Trimming removed 5 bases from V and 3 bases from J, with 13 bases in between. This CDR3 is built from 14 residues. The germline CDR1 and CDR2 sequences are SEHNR and FQNEAQ (reference sequence). This chain's CDR3 is CASSPAGTEETQYF. The CDR3 region has the DNA TGTGCCAGCAGCCCAGCCGGAACCGAAGAGACCCAGTACTTC.

CDR3 bases: TGTGCCAGTGCCGGCCGAAATGAAAAACTGTTTTTT. The encoded protein is CASAGRNEKLFF. The chain has TRBV27 and TRBJ1-4, with unresolved D. V lost 9 bases, J lost 5 bases, and 10 bases lay in between. The CDR3 covers 12 residues. Looked up from germline, CDR1 is MNHEY and CDR2 is SMNVEV (reference sequence).

The chain employs TRBV6-1 and TRBJ2-2; D is unresolved. Germline V CDR1 and CDR2: MNHNS, SASEGT. The CDR3 is made up of 16 amino acids. The V end was cut by 2 bases, the J end by 3 bases, with 13 bases between. CDR3 residues: CASSEKRVFYTGELFF. CDR3 coding DNA: TGTGCCAGCAGTGAAAAAAGGGTCTTCTACACCGGGGAGCTGTTTTTT.

This rearrangement joins TRBV7-9 to TRBJ1-1; D not certain. Trimming stripped 0 bases from V and 0 bases from J, with 8 bases between. Germline lookup yields CDR1 SEHNR and CDR2 FQNEAQ (reference sequence). The CDR3 is made up of 15 amino acids. CDR3 residues: CASSLALGLNTEAFF. In DNA, the CDR3 is TGTGCCAGCAGCTTAGCGCTAGGACTGAACACTGAAGCTTTCTTT.